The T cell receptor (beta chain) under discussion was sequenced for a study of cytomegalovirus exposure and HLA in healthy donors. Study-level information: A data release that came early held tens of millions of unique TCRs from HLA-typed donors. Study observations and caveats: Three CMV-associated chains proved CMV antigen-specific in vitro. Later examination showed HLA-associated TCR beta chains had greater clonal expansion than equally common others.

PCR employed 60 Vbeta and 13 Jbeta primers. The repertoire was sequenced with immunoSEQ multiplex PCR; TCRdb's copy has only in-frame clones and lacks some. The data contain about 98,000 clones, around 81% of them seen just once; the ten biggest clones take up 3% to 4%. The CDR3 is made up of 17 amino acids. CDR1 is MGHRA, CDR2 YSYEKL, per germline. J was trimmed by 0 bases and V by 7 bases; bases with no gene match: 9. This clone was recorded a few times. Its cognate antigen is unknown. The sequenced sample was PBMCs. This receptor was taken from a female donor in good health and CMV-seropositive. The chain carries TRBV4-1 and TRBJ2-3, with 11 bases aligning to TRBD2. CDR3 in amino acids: CASNSPGTSGSTDTQYF. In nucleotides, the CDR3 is TGCGCCAGCAATTCCCCCGGGACTAGCGGAAGCACAGATACGCAGTATTTT.